This entry is about one T cell receptor (beta chain). The data derive from a study of blood T cell repertoires in COVID-19. The wider study: Whether acute or convalescent, the COVID-19 samples came from the United States, Italy and Spain. Sources were T cells, B-cell-depleted T cells, or PBMCs; the material itself was cDNA or gDNA.

In Seattle, patients joined the study during active infection and were tracked longitudinally. Under the authors' procedure: Estimation of nucleated cell counts relied on the amplification of reference gene primers. This table comes from immunoSEQ multiplex PCR, and its TCRdb copy is limited to in-frame clones, with some not included. V and J calls and clone size are copied from that table; D and trimming were computed from the DNA. Of 250,000 to 350,000 clones in the sample, just over 90% are singletons; the top ten hold 2.2%. V lost 5 bases and J lost 6; bases outside the gene matches: 9. This CDR3 has 15 residues. Germline assignment: CDR1 MDHEN and CDR2 SYDVKM.

Sequencing was carried out using peripheral blood. The chain employs TRBV28 and TRBJ2-7; TRBD1 agrees at 11 bases. The receptor was isolated from a woman in her twenties or thirties with COVID-19, enrolled during active disease. The CDR3: CASSPSGQGVSEQYF. The CDR3 region has the DNA TGTGCCAGCAGTCCATCGGGACAGGGGGTTTCCGAGCAGTACTTC.